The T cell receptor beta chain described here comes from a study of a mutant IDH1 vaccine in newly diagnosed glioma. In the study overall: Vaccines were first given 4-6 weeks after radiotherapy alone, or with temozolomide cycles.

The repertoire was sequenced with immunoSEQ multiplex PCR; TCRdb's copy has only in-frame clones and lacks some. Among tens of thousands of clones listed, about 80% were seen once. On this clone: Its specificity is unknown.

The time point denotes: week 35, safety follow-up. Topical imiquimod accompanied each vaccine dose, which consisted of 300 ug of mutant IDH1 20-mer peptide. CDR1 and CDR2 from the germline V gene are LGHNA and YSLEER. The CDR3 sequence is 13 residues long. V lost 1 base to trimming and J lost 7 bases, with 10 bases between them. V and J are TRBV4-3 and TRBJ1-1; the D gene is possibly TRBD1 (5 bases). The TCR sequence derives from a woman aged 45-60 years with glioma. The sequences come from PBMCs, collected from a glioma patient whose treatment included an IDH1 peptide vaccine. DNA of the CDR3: TGCGCCAGCAGCCAAGTACGGGGCATTGAAGCTTTCTTT. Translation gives CASSQVRGIEAFF.